This entry describes one T cell receptor (beta chain). Amplified regions were TCR beta CDR3 sequences from RNA transcripts. The TCR CDR3 was amplified in a first-round RT-PCR using the HTBI primer set. TCRdb ran MiXCR on the multiplex PCR reads and lists one entry per CDR3 protein. The sample has a few hundred thousand distinct CDR3 sequences, less than 15% seen once. These data are taken from a study of T cells in Graves' hyperthyroidism and ophthalmopathy. The CDR3 is 20 residues long. The germline V gene encodes CDR1 MNHNS and CDR2 SASEGT. Germline trimming cut 7 bases from V and 1 base from J; bases unmatched to any gene: 16.

The sequence came from a woman under 30 with Graves' hyperthyroidism. Sequenced sample: blood. The rearrangement uses TRBV6-1 and TRBJ2-6; 10 positions match TRBD1. The CDR3 sequence is CASTQDRGRVHRSGANVLTF. In nucleotides, the CDR3 is TGTGCCAGCACCCAGGACAGGGGGAGGGTTCATCGATCTGGGGCCAACGTCCTGACTTTC.